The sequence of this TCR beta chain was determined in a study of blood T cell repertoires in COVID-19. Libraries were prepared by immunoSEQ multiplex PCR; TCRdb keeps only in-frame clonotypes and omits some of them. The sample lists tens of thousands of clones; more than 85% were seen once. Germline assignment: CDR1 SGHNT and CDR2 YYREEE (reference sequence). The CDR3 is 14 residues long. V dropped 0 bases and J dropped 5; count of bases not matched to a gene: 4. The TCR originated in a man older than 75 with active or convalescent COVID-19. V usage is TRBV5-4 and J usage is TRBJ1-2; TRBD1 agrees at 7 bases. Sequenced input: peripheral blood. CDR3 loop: CASSLVQGSYGYTF. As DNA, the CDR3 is TGTGCCAGCAGCTTGGTACAGGGGAGTTATGGCTACACCTTC. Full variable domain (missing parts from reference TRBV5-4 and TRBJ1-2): ETGVTQSPTHLIKTRGQQVTLRCSSQSGHNTVSWYQQALGQGPQFIFQYYREEENGRGNFPPRFSGLQFPNYSSELNVNALELDDSALYLCASSLVQGSYGYTFGSGTRLTVV.